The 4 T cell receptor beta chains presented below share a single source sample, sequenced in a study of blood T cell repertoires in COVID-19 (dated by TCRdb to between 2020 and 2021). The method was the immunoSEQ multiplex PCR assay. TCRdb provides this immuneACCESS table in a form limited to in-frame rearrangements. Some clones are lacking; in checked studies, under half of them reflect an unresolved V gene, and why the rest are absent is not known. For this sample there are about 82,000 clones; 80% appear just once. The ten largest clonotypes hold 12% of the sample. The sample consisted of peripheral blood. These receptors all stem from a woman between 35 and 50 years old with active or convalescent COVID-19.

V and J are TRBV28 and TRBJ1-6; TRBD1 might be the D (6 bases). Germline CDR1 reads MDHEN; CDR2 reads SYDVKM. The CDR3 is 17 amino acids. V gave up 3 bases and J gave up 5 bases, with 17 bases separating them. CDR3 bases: TGTGCCAGCAGTTTTAATGGGAGGGGGAGTCATAATTCACCCCTCCACTTT. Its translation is CASSFNGRGSHNSPLHF.

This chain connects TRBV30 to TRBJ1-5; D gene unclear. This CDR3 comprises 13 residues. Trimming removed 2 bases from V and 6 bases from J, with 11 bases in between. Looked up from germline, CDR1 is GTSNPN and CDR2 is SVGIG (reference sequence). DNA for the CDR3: TGTGCCTGGAGTCGGATGCTAGGTCAGCCCCAGCATTTT. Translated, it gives CAWSRMLGQPQHF.

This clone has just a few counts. The CDR3 spells CASSEVGGPSYEQYF. The CDR3 coding sequence is TGTGCCAGCAGTGAGGTTGGCGGGCCCTCCTACGAGCAGTACTTC. The rearrangement links TRBV25-1 to TRBJ2-7, with D maybe TRBD2 (5 bases). Germline V lookup: CDR1 MGHDK, CDR2 SYGVNS. The V end was cut by 3 bases, the J end by 0 bases, with 12 bases between. The CDR3 has 15 residues.

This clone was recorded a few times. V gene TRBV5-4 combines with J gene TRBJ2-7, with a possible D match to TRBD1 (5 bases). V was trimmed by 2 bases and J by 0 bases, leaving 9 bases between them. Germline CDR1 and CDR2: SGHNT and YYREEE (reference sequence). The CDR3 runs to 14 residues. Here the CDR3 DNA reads TGTGCCAGCAGCTTCGGCGACAGCTCCTACGAGCAGTACTTC. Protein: CASSFGDSSYEQYF.